This T cell receptor beta chain was sequenced during a study of cytomegalovirus exposure and HLA in healthy donors. The study's findings and limits: The authors excluded some V segments, including TRBV6-2 and TRBV6-3, as indistinguishable.

CDR1 LNHNV and CDR2 YYDKDF come from the germline V gene (reference sequence). Deletions cut 4 bases from V and 1 base from J, with 15 bases between. The CDR3 contains 16 residues. For this clone: Antigen specificity is unknown.

PCR primers comprised 60 Vbeta and 13 Jbeta primers. Only in-frame clones appear in the TCRdb table, and some are missing; sequencing was by immunoSEQ multiplex PCR. The repertoire has about 95,000 clones, 60% to 85% of them found once; the top ten carry around 5%. The sequencing sample was made of PBMCs. The V gene is TRBV15, the J gene TRBJ2-3, with TRBD2 as a possible D gene (6 bases). The TCR was taken from a woman aged 35 to 49 in good health and CMV-seronegative. For the CDR3, the DNA is TGTGCCACCAGCACTACGGAGGGCGTCGGCACAGATACGCAGTATTTT. It specifies CATSTTEGVGTDTQYF.